Listed here are 26 T cell receptor beta chains from one sample, sequenced in a study of T cell responses to AZD1222 COVID-19 vaccine. Sequenced by immunoSEQ multiplex PCR; TCRdb stores in-frame clones only, minus some. The table shows about 110,000 clones, with approximately 90% occurring only once. Material: peripheral blood, obtained on day 0 of AZD1222 vaccination. All receptors come from an adult in good health.

The gene calls are TRBV5-6 and TRBJ2-2; no reliable D call. V was pared by 6 bases and J by 0 bases, with 15 bases between. Germline CDR1 SGHDT, CDR2 YYEEEE. The CDR3 runs to 16 residues. Here the CDR3 reads CASTDIIRANTGELFF. CDR3 in DNA: TGTGCCAGCACCGACATAATACGGGCGAACACCGGGGAGCTGTTTTTT.

This clone appeared once. This rearrangement joins TRBV6-2 or TRBV6-3 to TRBJ1-1, with a weak D call TRBD1 (6 bases). The CDR3 sequence is 14 residues long. In germline, CDR1 is MNHEY, CDR2 SVGEGT. V was shortened by 4 bases and J by 7 bases, with 16 bases between the two germline ends. Written as DNA, the CDR3 is TGTGCCAGCAGTTTATACTACAGGGACCTTGAAGCTTTCTTT. This codes for CASSLYYRDLEAFF.

The J gene is TRBJ1-1, the V gene TRBV29-1; 10 bases map to TRBD1. The CDR3 spans 15 residues. Looked up from germline, CDR1 is SQVTM and CDR2 is ANQGSEA. J was trimmed by 0 bases and V by 4 bases; bases with no gene match: 5. The CDR3 protein is CSVGGDRGLNTEAFF. The CDR3 nucleotides are TGCAGCGTTGGAGGTGACAGGGGGCTGAACACTGAAGCTTTCTTT.

The rearrangement joins TRBV7-2 to TRBJ2-6, with TRBD1 identical over 7 bases. Per germline, CDR1 SGHTA and CDR2 FQGNSA. V shed 5 bases, J shed 2 bases, and the junction held 15 bases outside the gene matches. The CDR3 is 19 residues long. CDR3 in amino acids: CASSPSGDRVITGANVLTF. The CDR3 coding sequence is TGTGCCAGCAGCCCCAGTGGTGACAGGGTCATTACTGGGGCCAACGTCCTGACTTTC.

This clone was seen a few times. The gene calls are TRBV7-9 and TRBJ1-6, with 7 bases aligning to TRBD1. CDR1 is SEHNR and CDR2 is FQNEAQ in the germline V gene (reference sequence). This CDR3 comprises 16 residues. Germline trimming cut 1 base from V and 3 bases from J; bases unmatched to any gene: 3. CDR3 in amino acids: CASSLGQGFYNSPLHF. In DNA form, the CDR3 reads TGTGCCAGCAGCTTAGGACAGGGATTCTATAATTCACCCCTCCACTTT.

This chain joins TRBV15 and TRBJ2-3; D possibly matches TRBD1 or TRBD2 (6 bases each). Germline V lookup: CDR1 LNHNV, CDR2 YYDKDF (reference sequence). V lost 3 bases to trimming and J lost 1 base, with 14 bases between them. There are 16 residues in the CDR3. CDR3 sequence (DNA): TGTGCCACCAGCAGGGGCCCGGGGGCGGGCACAGATACGCAGTATTTT. Protein product: CATSRGPGAGTDTQYF.

The rearrangement joins TRBV18 to TRBJ1-2; D is unclear. Germline-derived CDR1 and CDR2 are KGHSH and LQKENI. The ends were cut back, 3 bases at V and 0 bases at J, with 14 bases in the middle. This CDR3 has 16 amino acids. CDR3 nucleotides: TGTGCCAGCTCACCCATTGGACTCCTCGCTAACTATGGCTACACCTTC. It specifies CASSPIGLLANYGYTF.

The V call is TRBV5-1, the J call TRBJ1-1; D ambiguous. CDR1 and CDR2 from the germline V gene are SGHRS and YFSETQ. The CDR3 covers 15 residues. Trimming removed 0 bases from V and 3 bases from J, with 12 bases in between. The CDR3 DNA is TGCGCCAGCAGCTTGGAGAGGAACGGGGACACTGAAGCTTTCTTT. As protein: CASSLERNGDTEAFF.

This chain uses TRBV7-9 with TRBJ1-5; D ambiguous. V was clipped by 2 bases and J by 4 bases, with 9 bases between them. Germline CDR1 is SEHNR and CDR2 is FQNEAQ (reference sequence). The CDR3 length is 14 residues. The CDR3 DNA sequence: TGTGCCAGCAGCTTAAGTACGGGAAATCAGCCCCAGCATTTT. Protein: CASSLSTGNQPQHF. Complete variable domain (other parts from reference TRBV7-9 and TRBJ1-5): DTGVSQNPRHKITKRGQNVTFRCDPISEHNRLYWYRQTLGQGPEFLTYFQNEAQLEKSRLLSDRFSAERPKGSFSTLEIQRTEQGDSAMYLCASSLSTGNQPQHFGDGTRLSIL.

The CDR3 loop is CASSQWAVSEAFF. The CDR3 DNA is TGTGCCAGCAGCCAATGGGCGGTTAGTGAAGCTTTCTTT. V usage is TRBV3-1 (or the pseudogene TRBV3-2) and J usage is TRBJ1-1; D is uncertain. There are 13 residues in the CDR3. V was trimmed by 2 bases and J by 7 bases, leaving 11 bases between them. Germline lookup yields CDR1 LGHDT and CDR2 YNNKEL (reference sequence).

The rearrangement uses TRBV5-4 and TRBJ2-1; 9 positions agree with TRBD2. The CDR3 is made up of 18 amino acids. The J segment lost 8 bases and the V segment lost 2 bases, leaving 17 bases of the junction unmatched. Germline CDR1 is SGHNT and CDR2 is YYREEE (reference sequence). The CDR3 DNA follows: TGTGCCAGCAGCTTCGGACTAGCGAGACCATCCCGGGTCGATGAGCAGTTCTTC. Its protein product is CASSFGLARPSRVDEQFF.

There are a few counts of this clone. This chain uses TRBV13 with TRBJ1-5, with D possibly TRBD1 on 5 matching bases. This CDR3 has 14 residues. Per germline, CDR1 PRHDT and CDR2 FYEKMQ (reference sequence). V was pared by 3 bases and J by 7 bases, with 13 bases between. The CDR3 loop reads CASSFGRGGQPQHF. The CDR3 DNA follows: TGTGCCAGCAGCTTTGGTAGGGGTGGGCAGCCCCAGCATTTT.

The rearrangement links TRBV3-1 (or the pseudogene TRBV3-2) to TRBJ1-6, with D unclear. This CDR3 contains 13 residues. Germline-derived CDR1 and CDR2 are LGHDT and YNNKEL (reference sequence). V was cut by 4 bases and J by 7 bases, with 8 bases left in between. In nucleotides, the CDR3 is TGTGCCAGCAGCCCGACGTGGAATTCACCCCTCCACTTT. Translating gives CASSPTWNSPLHF.

The rearrangement links TRBV29-1 to TRBJ1-2; no firm D call. V lost 8 bases and J 6 bases, leaving 19 bases between the germline ends. Per germline, CDR1 SQVTM and CDR2 ANQGSEA. The CDR3 consists of 13 residues. The CDR3 region is CSLRAPGLDGYTF. The CDR3 nucleotides read TGCAGCCTTCGGGCCCCAGGCCTGGATGGCTACACCTTC. The full variable domain, rest sourced from reference TRBV29-1 and TRBJ1-2, is SAVISQKPSRDICQRGTSLTIQCQVDSQVTMMFWYRQQPGQSLTLIATANQGSEATYESGFVIDKFPISRPNLTFSTLTVSNMSPEDSSIYLCSLRAPGLDGYTFGSGTRLTVV.

CDR3 loop: CASSLEGPHRSGDGYTF. The CDR3 nucleotides are TGTGCCAGCAGCTTAGAGGGTCCGCACCGCTCGGGGGATGGCTACACCTTC. The rearrangement links TRBV5-5 to TRBJ1-2; perhaps TRBD1 as D (5 bases). V was trimmed by 2 bases and J by 6 bases, leaving 23 bases between them. The CDR3 consists of 17 residues. Germline V gives CDR1 SGHKS, CDR2 YYEKEE (reference sequence).

The CDR3 nucleotides read TGTGCCAGCAGCGAAAGGGGAGGAAACACTGAAGCTTTCTTT. It encodes CASSERGGNTEAFF. This chain links TRBV7-8 with TRBJ1-1; TRBD1 might be the D (5 bases). The CDR3 totals 14 residues. Germline V gene data show CDR1 as SGHVS and CDR2 as FQNEAQ. V lost 5 bases and J lost 2, with 12 bases in between.

The chain couples TRBV11-2 to TRBJ2-7, with D maybe TRBD1 (5 bases). The CDR3 runs to 13 residues. V lost 4 bases to trimming and J lost 6 bases, with 13 bases between them. CDR1 and CDR2 (germline): SGHAT, FQNNGV. The CDR3 DNA sequence: TGTGCCAGCAGCTCAATAAGGGGCCTCGAGCAGTACTTC. Its protein is CASSSIRGLEQYF.

This chain links TRBV5-1 with TRBJ1-1; tentative D call: TRBD1 (5 bases). The length of the CDR3 is 13 residues. V was pared by 0 bases and J by 10 bases, with 13 bases between. Germline loops: CDR1 SGHRS, CDR2 YFSETQ. CDR3 protein: CASSLETALRAFF. As DNA, the CDR3 is TGCGCCAGCAGCTTGGAGACAGCCTTAAGAGCTTTCTTT.

The rearrangement uses TRBV27 and TRBJ1-1; D remains unclear. V lost 10 bases, J lost 2 bases, and 14 bases lay in between. Germline V gene lookup returns CDR1 MNHEY and CDR2 SMNVEV (reference sequence). There are 13 residues in the CDR3. CDR3 sequence: CATKLYENTEAFF. CDR3 nucleotide sequence: TGTGCCACCAAGTTGTACGAAAACACTGAAGCTTTCTTT.

V is TRBV7-2 and J is TRBJ2-3; D may be TRBD2 (7 bases). Between the trimmed V and J ends, which lost 7 bases and 7 bases, there was a span of 21 bases. The V gene's germline CDR1 is SGHTA and CDR2 FQGNSA. The CDR3 loop spans 15 amino acids. CDR3 DNA: TGTGCCAGCACCTCTGATGGGGGGGCAGGATATACGCAGTATTTT. This translates into CASTSDGGAGYTQYF.

The chain joins TRBV5-1 to TRBJ2-2, with 7 bases matching TRBD1. The V gene end was trimmed by 3 bases and the J gene end by 8 bases; junction bases not matched to a gene: 7. The CDR3 is made up of 14 amino acids. Germline V lookup: CDR1 SGHRS, CDR2 YFSETQ. The CDR3 DNA sequence: TGCGCCAGCAGCTCCGGACAGGCACGAGGGGAGCTGTTTTTT. Translation: CASSSGQARGELFF.

The CDR3 here is CASSQRGARGYTF. In DNA form, the CDR3 reads TGTGCCAGCAGCCAAAGGGGTGCGCGGGGCTACACCTTC. V gene TRBV3-1 (or the pseudogene TRBV3-2) combines with J gene TRBJ1-2; tentative D call: TRBD1 (5 bases). Trimming shortened V by 2 bases and J by 8 bases, and 12 bases separated the two germline ends. The CDR3 is 13 amino acids. CDR1 is LGHDT, CDR2 YNNKEL, per germline (reference sequence).

The chain carries TRBV14 and TRBJ1-1, with D hard to call. CDR3 length: 14 amino acids. CDR1 and CDR2 from the germline V gene are SGHDN and FVKESK. Trimming cost V 1 base and J 1 base, with 7 bases left between them. The CDR3 DNA follows: TGTGCCAGCAGCCAAGGTATCGCGAACACTGAAGCTTTCTTT. Amino acid sequence: CASSQGIANTEAFF. The variable domain in full, completed from reference TRBV14 and TRBJ1-1, reads EAGVTQFPSHSVIEKGQTVTLRCDPISGHDNLYWYRRVMGKEIKFLLHFVKESKQDESGMPNNRFLAERTGGTYSTLKVQPAELEDSGVYFCASSQGIANTEAFFGQGTRLTVV.

J is TRBJ2-4 and V is TRBV5-1; no definite D call. The CDR3 is made up of 17 amino acids. V was trimmed by 4 bases and J by 2 bases, leaving 19 bases between them. Germline CDR1 SGHRS, CDR2 YFSETQ. In DNA, the CDR3 is TGCGCCAGCAGCGAGGACCAACAGCTTATATCCAAAAACATTCAGTACTTC. Amino acids: CASSEDQQLISKNIQYF.

The CDR3 spells CASSPGQGNNYEQYF. CDR3 DNA: TGCGCCAGCAGCCCGGGACAGGGGAACAACTACGAGCAGTACTTC. The chain links TRBV4-1 to TRBJ2-7; 10 bases agree with TRBD1. The CDR3 totals 15 residues. Germline V CDR1 and CDR2: MGHRA, YSYEKL. The J segment lost 3 bases and the V segment lost 4 bases, leaving 6 bases of the junction unmatched.

This clone was counted between two and nine times. The chain has TRBV13 and TRBJ1-2; D is undetermined. This CDR3 comprises 13 residues. Looked up from germline, CDR1 is PRHDT and CDR2 is FYEKMQ (reference sequence). V was trimmed by 4 bases and J by 4 bases, leaving 10 bases between them. The CDR3, as DNA: TGTGCCAGCAGCTCGGACTCTCTCTATGGCTACACCTTC. Its translation is CASSSDSLYGYTF. The complete variable domain, with remaining parts taken from reference TRBV13 and TRBJ1-2, reads AAGVIQSPRHLIKEKRETATLKCYPIPRHDTVYWYQQGPGQDPQFLISFYEKMQSDKGSIPDRFSAQQFSDYHSELNMSSLELGDSALYFCASSSDSLYGYTFGSGTRLTVV.